This TCR beta chain stems from a study of T cells after posttransplantation cyclophosphamide. Details on this clone: Its matching antigen is unknown.

Sequencing used immunoSEQ multiplex PCR; TCRdb keeps in-frame clones, though not all of them. Altogether 45,000 or so clones are present, 92% being singletons, with the ten largest covering around 3.2%. Notes on the study in general: After PTCy, TRB diversity resembled that of CNI/methotrexate controls. Later post-transplant blood repertoires were often dominated by donor CD8+ memory clones. Tissue-infiltrating T cells from skin or gut overlapped little with blood T cells.

There are 14 residues in the CDR3. CDR1 and CDR2 from the germline V gene are MDHEN and SYDVKM. V was clipped by 8 bases and J by 2 bases; unmatched bases: 8. On the day of bone marrow donation, the related graft donor provided peripheral blood. Sample: PBMCs. The V call is TRBV28, the J call TRBJ1-2; the match to TRBD1 covers 7 bases. The TCR comes from a woman aged 45-65 years in good health and a related stem cell transplant donor. The CDR3 protein is CASCWDSKNYGYTF. CDR3 nucleotide sequence: TGTGCCAGCTGCTGGGACAGCAAAAACTATGGCTACACCTTC.